The clone carrying this T cell receptor (beta chain) was seen a handful of times. Combining a sample-barcoded 5' primer with a J-beta primer mix, a second PCR ran for roughly 7 to 11 cycles. All samples yielded 3 million or more CDR3-containing paired-end reads. Via MiXCR, TCRdb re-called the 5' RACE reads, giving one row per CDR3 protein. The sample yields around 1,100,000 distinct CDR3 sequences, 35% to 40% seen once. The data derive from a study of blood T cells in healthy people across ages. Sequenced input: blood. The receptor was derived from a man aged 18 to 29 in good health.

CDR3 in DNA: TGCAGTGCTAGAGTGGCTAGCGGGGACACCCTCAATTCCTACGAGCAGTACTTC. It is translated as CSARVASGDTLNSYEQYF. The chain couples TRBV20-1 to TRBJ2-7; 9 bases map to TRBD2. Germline V gene data show CDR1 as DFQATT and CDR2 as SNEGSKA (reference sequence). The CDR3 is 18 amino acids. After removal of 1 base from V and 1 base from J, the junction contained 14 bases not matched to a gene.